The source of this TCR beta chain is a study of T cells after yellow fever vaccination. There are many counts of this clonotype. Using its own MiXCR run on the 5' RACE reads, TCRdb lists one record per CDR3 protein. The repertoire has under 150,000 distinct CDR3 sequences, 7.7% of them found once; the top ten carry roughly 0.73%. CDR3 length equals 14 residues. In germline, CDR1 is MNHEY, CDR2 SVGAGI. Trimming removed 0 bases from V and 6 bases from J, with 11 bases in between. The TCR comes from a young man who received the YFV17D yellow fever vaccine. The chain carries TRBV6-5 and TRBJ2-5, with D unresolved. Sequenced material: CD4+ T cells sorted from PBMCs, taken 5 days after the yellow fever booster vaccination. The CDR3 here is CASSYSTLVKTQYF. CDR3 coding DNA: TGTGCCAGCAGTTACTCGACGTTAGTAAAGACCCAGTACTTC.